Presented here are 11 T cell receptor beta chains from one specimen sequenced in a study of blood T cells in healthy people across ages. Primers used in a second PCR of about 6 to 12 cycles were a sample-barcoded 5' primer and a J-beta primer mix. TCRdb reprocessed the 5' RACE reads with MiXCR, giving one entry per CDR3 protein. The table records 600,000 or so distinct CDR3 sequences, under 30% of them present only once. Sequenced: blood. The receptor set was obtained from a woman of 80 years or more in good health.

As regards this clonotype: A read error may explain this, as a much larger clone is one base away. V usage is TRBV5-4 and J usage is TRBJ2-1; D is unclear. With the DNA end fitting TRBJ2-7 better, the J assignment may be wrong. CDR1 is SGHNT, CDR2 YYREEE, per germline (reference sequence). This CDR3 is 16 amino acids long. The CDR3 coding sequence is TGTGCCAGCAGCTCTCTGACTGCAAGCTCCTACAATGAGCAGTACTTC. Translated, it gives CASSSLTASSYNEQYF.

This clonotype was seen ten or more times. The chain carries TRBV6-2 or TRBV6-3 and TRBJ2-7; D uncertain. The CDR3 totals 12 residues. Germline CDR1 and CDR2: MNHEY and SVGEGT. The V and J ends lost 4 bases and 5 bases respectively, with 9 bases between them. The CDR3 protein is CASSLRIHEQYF. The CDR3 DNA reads TGTGCCAGCAGTTTAAGAATCCACGAGCAGTACTTC.

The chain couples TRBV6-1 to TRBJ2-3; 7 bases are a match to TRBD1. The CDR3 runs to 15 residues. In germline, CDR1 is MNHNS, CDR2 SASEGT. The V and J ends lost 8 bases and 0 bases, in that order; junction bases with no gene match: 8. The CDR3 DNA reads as TGTGCCAGCTGCATAAAGGGGGCCAGCACAGATACGCAGTATTTT. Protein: CASCIKGASTDTQYF.

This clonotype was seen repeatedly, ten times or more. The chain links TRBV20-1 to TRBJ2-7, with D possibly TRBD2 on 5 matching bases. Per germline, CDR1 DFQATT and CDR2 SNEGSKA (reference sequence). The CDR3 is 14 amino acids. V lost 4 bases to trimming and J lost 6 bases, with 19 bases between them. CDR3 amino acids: CSANADLGYTEQYF. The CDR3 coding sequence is TGCAGTGCTAATGCGGACTTGGGCTATACCGAGCAGTACTTC.

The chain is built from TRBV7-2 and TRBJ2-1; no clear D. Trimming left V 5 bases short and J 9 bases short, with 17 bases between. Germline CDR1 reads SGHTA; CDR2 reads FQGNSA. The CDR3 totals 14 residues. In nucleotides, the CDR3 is TGTGCCAGCAGCGTGCTACCTTCAGGCGGTGAGCAGTTCTTC. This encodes CASSVLPSGGEQFF.

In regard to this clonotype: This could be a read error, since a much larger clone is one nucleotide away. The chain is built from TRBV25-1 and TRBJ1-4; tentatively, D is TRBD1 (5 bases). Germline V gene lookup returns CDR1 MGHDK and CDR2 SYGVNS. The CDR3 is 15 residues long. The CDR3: CANSDEGQGREKLFF. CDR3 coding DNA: TGTGCCAACAGTGACGAAGGGCAGGGTCGGGAAAAACTGTTTTTT.

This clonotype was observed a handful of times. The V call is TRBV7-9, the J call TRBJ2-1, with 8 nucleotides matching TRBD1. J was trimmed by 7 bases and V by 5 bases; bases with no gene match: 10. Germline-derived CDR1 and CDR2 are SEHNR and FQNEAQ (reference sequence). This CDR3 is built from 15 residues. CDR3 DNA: TGTGCCAGCAGCGCGGACAGGGCGTTTAAGAATGAGCAGTTCTTC. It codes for CASSADRAFKNEQFF.

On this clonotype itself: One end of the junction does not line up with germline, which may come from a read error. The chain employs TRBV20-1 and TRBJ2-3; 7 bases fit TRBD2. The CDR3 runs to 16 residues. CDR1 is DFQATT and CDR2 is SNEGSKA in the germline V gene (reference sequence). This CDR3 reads CSASPIRGGSIDTQYF. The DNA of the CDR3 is TGCAGTGCTAGCCCTATACGCGGGGGTAGCATAGATACGCAGTATTTT.

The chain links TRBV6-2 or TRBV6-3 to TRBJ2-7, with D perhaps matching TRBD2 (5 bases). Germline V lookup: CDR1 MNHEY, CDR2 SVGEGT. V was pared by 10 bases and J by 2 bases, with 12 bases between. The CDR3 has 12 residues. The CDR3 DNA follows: TGTGCCACAAGAGGGAACCCCTACGAGCAGTACTTC. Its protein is CATRGNPYEQYF.

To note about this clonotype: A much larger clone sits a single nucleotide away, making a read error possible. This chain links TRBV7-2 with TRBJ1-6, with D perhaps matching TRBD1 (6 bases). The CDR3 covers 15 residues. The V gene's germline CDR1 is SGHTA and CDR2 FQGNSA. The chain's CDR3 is CASSLGRGDNPPLHF. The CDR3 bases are TGTGCCAGCAGCTTAGGCAGGGGAGATAATCCACCCCTCCACTTT.

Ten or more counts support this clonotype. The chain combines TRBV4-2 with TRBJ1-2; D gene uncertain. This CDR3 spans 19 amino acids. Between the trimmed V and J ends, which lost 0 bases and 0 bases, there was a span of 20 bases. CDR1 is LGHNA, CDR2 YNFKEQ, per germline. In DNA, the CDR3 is TGTGCCAGCAGCCAAGATACCCGCCTGGACGGGAGAGCTAACTATGGCTACACCTTC. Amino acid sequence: CASSQDTRLDGRANYGYTF.